The T cell receptor beta chain described here comes from a study of breast tumors, draining lymph nodes, adjacent tissues. The lymph nodes were axillary draining lymph nodes from breast cancer patients. Study results and caveats: Tumor T cell lymph node origin was a supported hypothesis, not proven. Compared with lymph nodes, tumors were less diverse; compared with nontumor tissue, more.

This clonotype was seen at least ten times. Its antigen is unknown. The junction had 7 bases not matched to a gene; V was cut back by 5 bases and J by 6 bases. Germline CDR1 DFQATT, CDR2 SNEGSKA (reference sequence). CDR3 length: 15 residues. TCRdb re-analysed the multiplex PCR reads in MiXCR, keeping a single row per CDR3 protein. The sample shows approximately 200,000 distinct CDR3 sequences, over 25% of them seen only once. Sequencing used axillary lymph node tissue. V is TRBV20-1 and J is TRBJ2-1; 13 positions match TRBD2. The clonotype comes from a female donor with breast cancer. Some clones in this sample may be carry-over from other donors' samples. CDR3 amino acids: CSAALAGGSGNEQFF. For the CDR3, the DNA is TGCAGTGCTGCACTAGCGGGAGGGAGTGGCAATGAGCAGTTCTTC.